A single sample gave rise to the 19 T cell receptor beta chains below, sequenced in a study of Tregs in tolerant kidney transplant recipients. Related graft donors supplied nonmyeloablative bone marrow transplants, and mixed chimerism was transient. The table came from immunoSEQ multiplex PCR; TCRdb's copy has only in-frame clones and leaves some out. The sample consists of around 50,000 clones, over 85% of them appearing once. The sample consisted of CD8+ T cells from blood (PBMCs), taken 12 months after the transplant. The receptors originated from a human patient who received a combined kidney and bone marrow transplant. Some T cells may arise from the graft donor.

The chain has TRBV4-1 and TRBJ1-1, with D tentatively TRBD1 (5 bases). With 4 bases removed from V and 0 bases from J, the gap between germline ends came to 18 bases. This CDR3 region has 17 residues. The germline V gene encodes CDR1 MGHRA and CDR2 YSYEKL. The CDR3 reads CASSRNPQGGVNTEAFF. DNA for the CDR3: TGCGCCAGCAGCCGCAATCCCCAGGGAGGGGTGAACACTGAAGCTTTCTTT.

The chain has TRBV30 and TRBJ2-5; 8 positions match TRBD1. Germline loops: CDR1 GTSNPN, CDR2 SVGIG (reference sequence). The CDR3 is 15 residues long. J was trimmed by 5 bases and V by 4 bases; bases with no gene match: 12. The CDR3 sequence: CAWKPAQGAEETQYF. For the CDR3, the DNA is TGTGCCTGGAAGCCCGCTCAGGGGGCTGAGGAGACCCAGTACTTC.

This chain links TRBV27 with TRBJ2-5; 14 bases match TRBD2. The CDR3 sequence is 16 residues long. V dropped 6 bases and J dropped 9; count of bases not matched to a gene: 12. Germline CDR1 is MNHEY and CDR2 is SMNVEV (reference sequence). The CDR3 region is CASSLGTSGGPTAQYF. In nucleotides, the CDR3 is TGTGCCAGCAGCCTTGGGACTAGCGGGGGCCCCACGGCCCAGTACTTC.

V gene TRBV7-8 combines with J gene TRBJ1-5, with 9 bases fitting TRBD1. This CDR3 spans 18 amino acids. The J segment lost 7 bases and the V segment lost 1 base, leaving 14 bases of the junction unmatched. Germline-derived CDR1 and CDR2 are SGHVS and FQNEAQ. CDR3 protein: CASSLEGSPGQGPQPQHF. CDR3 DNA: TGTGCCAGCAGCTTAGAAGGGAGTCCGGGACAGGGTCCCCAGCCCCAGCATTTT.

The genes are TRBV29-1 and TRBJ2-7; D possibly corresponds to TRBD1 (6 bases). V was clipped by 7 bases and J by 2 bases, with 12 bases between them. The CDR3 sequence is 12 residues long. Germline V gives CDR1 SQVTM, CDR2 ANQGSEA. The CDR3: CSAWDTPYEQYF. CDR3 DNA sequence: TGCAGCGCCTGGGACACCCCCTACGAGCAGTACTTC.

This clone was found a few times. The chain carries TRBV6-5 and TRBJ2-3; 11 bases map to TRBD2. Germline lookup yields CDR1 MNHEY and CDR2 SVGAGI. CDR3 size: 15 residues. This chain's CDR3 is CAAMQLAGGTDTQYF. The CDR3 DNA reads as TGTGCAGCCATGCAACTAGCGGGAGGCACAGATACGCAGTATTTT.

The count of this clone is one. The genes are TRBV7-9 and TRBJ2-1; no clear D gene. Germline CDR1 is SEHNR and CDR2 is FQNEAQ (reference sequence). The V and J ends lost 2 bases and 4 bases respectively, with 6 bases between them. CDR3 size: 13 residues. The CDR3 reads CASSLIQYNEQFF. The CDR3 coding sequence is TGTGCCAGCAGCTTAATACAGTACAATGAGCAGTTCTTC.

The genes are TRBV4-1 and TRBJ2-1; 11 bases are a match to TRBD2. Germline V gives CDR1 MGHRA, CDR2 YSYEKL. The CDR3 consists of 15 residues. V lost 4 bases to trimming and J lost 7 bases; unmatched junction nucleotides: 6. The chain's CDR3 is CASSLAGGPFNEQFF. For the CDR3, the DNA is TGCGCCAGCAGCCTAGCGGGAGGGCCGTTTAATGAGCAGTTCTTC.

V gene TRBV7-9 combines with J gene TRBJ2-2; 7 bases line up with TRBD2. The CDR3 extends over 14 amino acids. The germline V gene has CDR1 SEHNR and CDR2 FQNEAQ (reference sequence). With 7 bases clipped from V and 7 bases from J, the junction kept 9 bases outside the gene matches. CDR3 in DNA: TGTGCCAGCACCTCCACGGGGGGTGGCGGGGAGCTGTTTTTT. This gives the protein CASTSTGGGGELFF.

The genes are TRBV27 and TRBJ2-3; D is unclear. There are 13 residues in the CDR3. Trimming cost V 0 bases and J 8 bases, with 9 bases left between them. Germline values: CDR1 MNHEY, CDR2 SMNVEV (reference sequence). The CDR3 region has the DNA TGTGCCAGCAGTTTATCGGCCAGCGCTACGCAGTATTTT. It yields the protein CASSLSASATQYF.

This clone has a single count. V gene TRBV13 combines with J gene TRBJ2-7; tentative D call: TRBD2 (5 bases). Germline CDR1 reads PRHDT; CDR2 reads FYEKMQ (reference sequence). The CDR3 has 14 amino acids. V gave up 1 base and J gave up 2 bases, with 9 bases separating them. CDR3 protein: CASSLVGSTYEQYF. CDR3 bases: TGTGCCAGCAGCTTAGTTGGGAGCACCTACGAGCAGTACTTC.

In its sample, this clone was seen once. The V and J genes are TRBV4-3 and TRBJ2-7; D is undetermined. This CDR3 has 13 amino acids. V lost 0 bases and J 1 base, leaving 4 bases between the germline ends. Germline loops: CDR1 LGHNA, CDR2 YSLEER. The DNA for the CDR3 is TGCGCCAGCAGCCAAGATCTATCCTACGAGCAGTACTTC. Residues: CASSQDLSYEQYF.

CDR3 loop: CASSLAAGNYGYTF. The CDR3 DNA sequence: TGTGCCAGCAGCTTAGCGGCAGGCAACTATGGCTACACCTTC. J is TRBJ1-2 and V is TRBV7-8, with D uncertain. The germline gives CDR1 SGHVS, CDR2 FQNEAQ. Trimming pared 0 bases from V and 2 bases from J, leaving 7 bases between. The CDR3 length is 14 residues. Full variable domain (rest looked up from reference TRBV7-8 and TRBJ1-2): GAGVSQSPRYKVAKRGQDVALRCDPISGHVSLFWYQQALGQGPEFLTYFQNEAQLDKSGLPSDRFFAERPEGSVSTLKIQRTQQEDSAVYLCASSLAAGNYGYTFGSGTRLTVV.

The chain couples TRBV7-3 to TRBJ2-5, with 7 bases fitting TRBD1. The CDR3 is made up of 14 amino acids. V shed 5 bases, J shed 5 bases, and the junction held 8 bases outside the gene matches. Germline assignment: CDR1 SGHTA and CDR2 FQGTGA. CDR3 nucleotide sequence: TGTGCCAGCAGCCCCACAGGGGTTGGGGAGACCCAGTACTTC. Translating it yields CASSPTGVGETQYF. Supplemented by reference TRBV7-3 and TRBJ2-5, the full variable domain reads GAGVSQTPSNKVTEKGKYVELRCDPISGHTALYWYRQSLGQGPEFLIYFQGTGAADDSGLPNDRFFAVRPEGSVSTLKIQRTERGDSAVYLCASSPTGVGETQYFGPGTRLLVL.

The CDR3 spells CASSFRGLGNQPQHF. The CDR3 nucleotides read TGTGCCAGCAGTTTTAGGGGCCTAGGCAATCAGCCCCAGCATTTT. This rearrangement joins TRBV27 to TRBJ1-5, with a weak D call TRBD1 (5 bases). Trimming shortened V by 3 bases and J by 2 bases, and 11 bases separated the two germline ends. CDR3 length equals 15 residues. The germline CDR1 and CDR2 sequences are MNHEY and SMNVEV (reference sequence).

This clone occurred once. The V gene is TRBV7-9, the J gene TRBJ2-2, with unresolved D. The V gene lost 5 bases and the J gene lost 0 bases, with 10 bases spanning the gap. The CDR3 length is 15 residues. Per the germline V gene, CDR1 is SEHNR and CDR2 is FQNEAQ (reference sequence). CDR3 sequence: CASSPPLANTGELFF. The CDR3 DNA sequence: TGTGCCAGCAGCCCCCCCCTAGCGAACACCGGGGAGCTGTTTTTT.

The chain employs TRBV7-2 and TRBJ2-2, with 8 nucleotides matching TRBD1. The CDR3 loop spans 12 amino acids. V trimming: 5 bases; J trimming: 11 bases; junction bases outside the gene matches: 4. The germline gives CDR1 SGHTA, CDR2 FQGNSA. The CDR3 sequence is CASSPGQGELFF. For the CDR3, the DNA is TGTGCCAGCAGCCCCGGACAGGGAGAGCTGTTTTTT.

V and J are TRBV11-2 and TRBJ1-2; 7 bases align to TRBD1. The CDR3 has 14 amino acids. With 3 bases clipped from V and 3 bases from J, the junction kept 4 bases outside the gene matches. Germline values: CDR1 SGHAT, CDR2 FQNNGV. The CDR3 protein is CASSLDGTDYGYTF. The CDR3 region has the DNA TGTGCCAGCAGCTTGGACGGGACAGACTATGGCTACACCTTC.

The gene calls are TRBV11-3 and TRBJ2-7, with D unclear. Germline V gene sequence: CDR1 SGHNT, CDR2 YENEEA. Deletions cut 2 bases from V and 1 base from J, with 9 bases between. The CDR3 totals 14 residues. CDR3 loop: CASSLWASSYEQYF. CDR3 nucleotide sequence: TGTGCCAGCAGCTTATGGGCAAGTTCCTACGAGCAGTACTTC.